This TCR beta chain emerged from a study of OX40 agonist ivuxolimab in advanced cancers. Turning to the study itself: Antecedent anti-PD-1, anti-PD-L1 or anti-CTLA-4 therapy was permissible, with 30% to 50% having received some.

The table came from immunoSEQ multiplex PCR; TCRdb's copy has only in-frame clones and leaves some out. The sample has 55,000 to 70,000 clones, 85% to 90% seen once. The receptor was isolated from an adult with an advanced solid tumor such as melanoma, head and neck, liver or kidney cancer. Sequences were derived from CD4+ or CD8+ T cells sorted from blood, sampled in a trial of the OX40 agonist ivuxolimab.

In DNA form, the CDR3 reads TGTGCCAGCAGTTACTCGATCGCAGGGACTGAGCAGTTCTTC. This codes for CASSYSIAGTEQFF. The rearrangement links TRBV6-5 to TRBJ2-1, with D possibly called TRBD1 or TRBD2 (5 bases each). The length of the CDR3 is 14 residues. Per germline, CDR1 MNHEY and CDR2 SVGAGI. The germline V and J ends were trimmed by 0 bases and 9 bases, with 12 bases remaining between them.